This entry is about one TCR beta chain. This clone was detected a few times. No antigen is known for it. Per-base quality was not reported, and no clone a single base away is much larger than it. The data stem from a study of blood T cell repertoires in COVID-19 (dated by TCRdb to the early 2020s). Some background on the complete study: Collaborator samples came from the United States, Italy and Spain and covered acute and convalescent phases of COVID-19. The material from the prospective study consisted of cDNA or gDNA derived from T cells, B-cell-depleted T cells, or PBMCs. The dataset comprised deeply sampled blood TCRbeta repertoires from subjects exposed to, actively infected with, or recovered from COVID-19. A freely available public database, intended as a resource for researchers studying the immune response to SARS-CoV-2, is where the repertoires were released. Samples were obtained from the ongoing ImmuneRACE study (first 160 participants) and from 1,200 or so subjects provided by 6 global collaborators. Nearly every sample came with metadata listing a de-identified subject ID, COVID-19 status, age in years and sex. Where available, HLA class I and class II types were taken from metadata supplied by the sample provider and were not determined by assay-based typing.

The collaborating institutions used their own protocols to collect whole blood in K2EDTA tubes. Collaborator samples were shipped for TCRbeta analysis as frozen whole blood, isolated PBMCs, or DNA extracted from either sample type. The paper as a whole reports these results and caveats: Clinical and demographic metadata were provided uncurated, with the amount varying by source and participant.

TCRbeta CDR3 regions were amplified from genomic DNA using the immunoSEQ Assay, a bias-controlled multiplex PCR. Per the source publication's procedure: Within the assay, amplification of reference gene primers was used to estimate how many nucleated cells each sample contained. Sequence reads were collapsed and filtered to measure the absolute abundance of every unique TCRbeta CDR3 rearrangement. For each sample, productive Simpson clonality was calculated as the square root of Simpson's diversity index over productive rearrangements. Drawn from immuneACCESS, this table holds only the in-frame rearrangements with V and J called that TCRdb kept. Clones are partly lost; checked studies trace under half to an unresolved V gene and leave the rest unexplained. V, J and clone size derive from that table, while D and trimming were established from the DNA sequence. Recorded for this sample are approximately 50,000 clones; more than 75% of them occurred a single time. Jointly, the top ten make up roughly 25% of the sample.

CDR1 and CDR2 are read off the germline V gene as SGHDN and FVKESK. The CDR3 measures 15 amino acids from cysteine to phenylalanine. Only the CDR3 part of the read is kept: 45 bases, read in frame from the first base. V drops 4 bases and J drops 6 bases, leaving 15 bases in between. This receptor was identified in a woman of 80 years or more with acute or convalescent COVID-19. The sequence joins TRBV14 to TRBJ2-2; possibly the D gene is TRBD2, per 7 matching bases. The source material was peripheral blood. The CDR3 here reads CASSPLGGGSGELFF. The DNA sequence is as follows: TGTGCCAGCAGCCCCCTCGGCGGGGGCTCCGGGGAGCTGTTTTTT. The full variable domain, with segments outside the CDR3 supplied by the reference TRBV14 and TRBJ2-2 proteins, appears as EAGVTQFPSHSVIEKGQTVTLRCDPISGHDNLYWYRRVMGKEIKFLLHFVKESKQDESGMPNNRFLAERTGGTYSTLKVQPAELEDSGVYFCASSPLGGGSGELFFGEGSRLTVL.